The 23 T cell receptor beta chains listed next were all sequenced from one sample in a study of Graves' ophthalmopathy and Graves' hyperthyroidism (dated by TCRdb to 2017 to 2018). Instrument used: Illumina HiSeq 2000. For repertoire sequencing, the TCR beta CDR3 regions were amplified from RNA transcripts. A first-round RT-PCR used HTBI primers with the Qiagen OneStep RT-PCR kit, followed by a second-round multiplex PCR, size selection and purification. The public reads were reprocessed in TCRdb via fastp at Q25 and MiXCR, keeping in-frame beta chains. Entries are consolidated by CDR3 protein sequence, retaining the most common genes and DNA. This sample lists about 380,000 distinct CDR3 sequences; just over 15% were detected once. About 7.3% of the sample is in the top ten clones. Sequenced: peripheral blood. These TCRs come from a woman aged 18-35 years with stable Graves' hyperthyroidism. Donor details come from another sample of the same person, matched by shared clones.

This clonotype was seen repeatedly, ten times or more. This chain joins TRBV6-1 and TRBJ2-5; no clear D. The CDR3 runs 15 residues. Trimming pared 5 bases from V and 0 bases from J, leaving 13 bases between. Germline assignment: CDR1 MNHNS and CDR2 SASEGT. DNA of the CDR3: TGTGCCAGCAGTCCCCAGAGGACGGACCAAGAGACCCAGTACTTC. This sequence encodes CASSPQRTDQETQYF.

This clonotype was counted ten times or more. CDR3 loop: CASSPRDYTNYGYTF. The DNA for the CDR3 is TGTGCCAGTAGTCCCCGAGATTATACTAACTATGGCTACACCTTC. The chain is built from TRBV19 and TRBJ1-2; D uncertain. This CDR3 contains 15 residues. Per the germline V gene, CDR1 is LNHDA and CDR2 is SQIVND (reference sequence). The germline V and J ends were trimmed by 5 bases and 0 bases, with 13 bases remaining between them.

This clonotype was seen only a few times. J is TRBJ1-5 and V is TRBV4-1; D ambiguous. Between the trimmed V and J ends, which lost 2 bases and 9 bases, there was a span of 11 bases. CDR1 MGHRA and CDR2 YSYEKL come from the germline V gene. The CDR3 has 13 amino acids. In DNA, the CDR3 is TGCGCCAGCAGCCAATGGGGTGCGGGGCCCCAGCATTTT. Protein product: CASSQWGAGPQHF.

The chain couples TRBV12-3 or TRBV12-4 to TRBJ2-7; D might be TRBD1 (5 bases). V lost 1 base, J lost 0 bases, and 10 bases lay in between. The CDR3 totals 15 residues. The CDR3 DNA follows: TGTGCCAGCAGTTTAGAGTTCGACAGCTCCTACGAGCAGTACTTC. This sequence encodes CASSLEFDSSYEQYF.

This clonotype was counted a single time. The CDR3 DNA follows: TGTGCCAGCAGCTTAATGGGGGCGCCAACTGAAGCTTTCTTT. The encoded protein is CASSLMGAPTEAFF. The genes are TRBV11-2 and TRBJ1-1; possibly TRBD1 for D (6 bases). V lost 2 bases, J lost 5 bases, and 12 bases lay in between. The length of the CDR3 is 14 residues. CDR1 is SGHAT, CDR2 FQNNGV, per germline.

Many counts were recorded for this clonotype. The chain uses TRBV19 and TRBJ2-7; TRBD1 is a possible D gene (5 bases). V lost 4 bases and J lost 0, with 13 bases in between. CDR3 size: 15 residues. CDR1 LNHDA and CDR2 SQIVND come from the germline V gene (reference sequence). The CDR3 loop is CASSTSTGVSYEQYF. The CDR3 coding sequence is TGTGCCAGTAGTACATCCACAGGAGTCTCCTACGAGCAGTACTTC.

The chain joins TRBV20-1 to TRBJ1-1; 8 nucleotides line up with TRBD1. V lost 6 bases, J lost 8 bases, and 5 bases stayed unmatched. The CDR3 is made up of 11 amino acids. CDR1 is DFQATT, CDR2 SNEGSKA, per germline (reference sequence). DNA of the CDR3: TGCAGTGCCAGGACAGGGTTGGAAGCTTTCTTT. Its protein product is CSARTGLEAFF.

This clonotype showed up many times. Written as DNA, the CDR3 is TGTGCCAGCGCTACCGGGCCGGGGTTGGTCTATGGCTACACCTTC. Translation: CASATGPGLVYGYTF. V is TRBV2 and J is TRBJ1-2; D call uncertain. This CDR3 has 15 residues. Per germline, CDR1 SNHLY and CDR2 FYNNEI. V lost 8 bases to trimming and J lost 4 bases, with 20 bases between them.

This clonotype showed up many times. The chain joins TRBV11-3 to TRBJ2-5; 7 nucleotides line up with TRBD2. This CDR3 has 15 residues. CDR1 and CDR2 from the germline V gene are SGHNT and YENEEA. V lost 0 bases to trimming and J lost 4 bases; unmatched junction nucleotides: 5. The CDR3 reads CASSLDGGSAETQYF. DNA of the CDR3: TGTGCCAGCAGCTTAGACGGGGGGTCGGCAGAGACCCAGTACTTC.

This clonotype has at least ten counts. V is TRBV18 and J is TRBJ2-7; TRBD1 or TRBD2 may be the D gene (6 bases each). V was clipped by 1 base and J by 2 bases, with 12 bases between them. Per the germline V gene, CDR1 is KGHSH and CDR2 is LQKENI. This CDR3 is built from 15 residues. CDR3 protein: CASSPRRGDPYEQYF. The CDR3, as DNA: TGTGCCAGCTCACCACGGAGGGGGGATCCCTACGAGCAGTACTTC.

This clonotype was picked up many times. V is TRBV19 and J is TRBJ2-5; TRBD1 is a possible D gene (5 bases). The CDR3 has 14 residues. Germline values: CDR1 LNHDA, CDR2 SQIVND (reference sequence). Trimming cost V 9 bases and J 2 bases, with 16 bases left between them. CDR3 sequence: CASRDSPQQETQYF. DNA of the CDR3: TGTGCCAGCAGAGACAGCCCGCAACAAGAGACCCAGTACTTC.

Ten or more counts support this clonotype. The CDR3 here is CSVVGDGPQYF. CDR3 sequence (DNA): TGCAGCGTTGTTGGGGACGGGCCCCAGTACTTC. The chain carries TRBV29-1 and TRBJ2-5, with D perhaps matching TRBD1 or TRBD2 (5 bases each). This CDR3 has 11 residues. In germline, CDR1 is SQVTM, CDR2 ANQGSEA. The ends were cut back, 4 bases at V and 9 bases at J, with 12 bases in the middle.

This clonotype was observed many times. The chain couples TRBV25-1 to TRBJ1-1; possibly TRBD1 for D (5 bases). The germline V and J ends were trimmed by 1 base and 11 bases, with 11 bases remaining between them. The length of the CDR3 is 12 residues. Looked up from germline, CDR1 is MGHDK and CDR2 is SYGVNS. This CDR3 reads CASSELRGWAFF. As DNA, the CDR3 is TGTGCCAGCAGTGAATTGAGGGGATGGGCTTTCTTT.

The chain is built from TRBV6-2 or TRBV6-3 and TRBJ2-7, with 10 nucleotides matching TRBD2. Germline trimming cut 6 bases from V and 5 bases from J; bases unmatched to any gene: 4. Germline assignment: CDR1 MNHEY and CDR2 SVGEGT. The CDR3 loop spans 13 amino acids. CDR3 nucleotide sequence: TGTGCCAGCAGGCCAACTAGCGGGAACGAGCAGTACTTC. This sequence encodes CASRPTSGNEQYF.

There are a few counts of this clonotype. J is TRBJ1-2 and V is TRBV19; maybe TRBD1 (5 bases). The length of the CDR3 is 16 residues. The V gene's germline CDR1 is LNHDA and CDR2 SQIVND (reference sequence). V was cut by 3 bases and J by 3 bases, with 17 bases left in between. The CDR3 DNA reads TGTGCCAGTAGTATCCGTTGGGGCAGGGCGGACTATGGCTACACCTTC. Translating gives CASSIRWGRADYGYTF.

This clonotype appeared many times. The V and J genes are TRBV19 and TRBJ1-1, with 7 bases fitting TRBD1. There are 13 residues in the CDR3. The V segment lost 9 bases and the J segment 0 bases; nucleotides outside the gene matches: 4. Germline V gives CDR1 LNHDA, CDR2 SQIVND (reference sequence). The CDR3 DNA follows: TGTGCCAGCCGGGACAGAATGAACACTGAAGCTTTCTTT. This encodes CASRDRMNTEAFF.

This clonotype showed up many times. The J gene is TRBJ1-6, the V gene TRBV3-1, with D uncertain. This CDR3 region has 15 residues. Looked up from germline, CDR1 is LGHDT and CDR2 is YNNKEL (reference sequence). Between the trimmed V and J ends, which lost 3 bases and 6 bases, there was a span of 12 bases. CDR3 in amino acids: CASSQGLGPNSPLHF. The CDR3 coding sequence is TGTGCCAGCAGCCAGGGCCTCGGTCCTAATTCACCCCTCCACTTT.

The V and J genes are TRBV6-1 and TRBJ2-7; D is uncertain. CDR3 size: 12 residues. Germline CDR1 MNHNS, CDR2 SASEGT. The V end was cut by 6 bases, the J end by 4 bases, with 10 bases between. This CDR3 reads CASSNWVYEQYF. The CDR3, as DNA: TGTGCCAGCAGCAATTGGGTTTACGAGCAGTACTTC.

This clonotype was counted many times. This chain uses TRBV19 with TRBJ1-5; D uncertain. Trimming cost V 3 bases and J 2 bases, with 5 bases left between them. The length of the CDR3 is 13 residues. Germline CDR1 and CDR2: LNHDA and SQIVND (reference sequence). CDR3 residues: CASSMDGNQPQHF. DNA for the CDR3: TGTGCCAGTAGTATGGATGGCAATCAGCCCCAGCATTTT.

This clonotype was recorded many times. V and J are TRBV6-1 and TRBJ1-1; D is ambiguous. This CDR3 region has 11 residues. CDR1 MNHNS and CDR2 SASEGT come from the germline V gene. V dropped 8 bases and J dropped 7 bases, with 11 bases sitting between them. The CDR3 nucleotides read TGTGCCAGCGAATACGTTAATGAAGCTTTCTTT. Protein sequence: CASEYVNEAFF.

The table lists this clonotype with many counts. The rearrangement uses TRBV9 and TRBJ2-7; D uncertain. V shed 0 bases and J shed 6 bases, with 10 bases lying between them. Germline V gives CDR1 SGDLS, CDR2 YYNGEE. The CDR3 runs 13 residues. CDR3: CASSVDGTREQYF. CDR3 sequence (DNA): TGTGCCAGCAGCGTAGACGGTACCCGCGAGCAGTACTTC.

This clonotype was found many times. The chain is built from TRBV4-2 and TRBJ2-5, with 8 bases aligning to TRBD1. From germline, CDR1 is LGHNA and CDR2 YNFKEQ. The CDR3 covers 14 residues. V lost 4 bases, J lost 4 bases, and 5 bases stayed unmatched. CDR3 sequence reads: CASSPGQVGETQYF. CDR3 coding DNA: TGTGCCAGCAGCCCGGGACAGGTGGGAGAGACCCAGTACTTC.

This clonotype has only one observation. The germline gene is not matched at one end of the junction; a read error may be the cause. The V call is TRBV6-2 or TRBV6-3, the J call TRBJ2-7; D might be TRBD1 (6 bases). CDR1 and CDR2 (germline): MNHEY, SVGEGT. The CDR3 runs 12 residues. CDR3 residues: CASSGQSSEQYF. The CDR3 DNA sequence: TGTGCCAGCAGCGGACAGTCCTCCGAGCAGTACTTC.